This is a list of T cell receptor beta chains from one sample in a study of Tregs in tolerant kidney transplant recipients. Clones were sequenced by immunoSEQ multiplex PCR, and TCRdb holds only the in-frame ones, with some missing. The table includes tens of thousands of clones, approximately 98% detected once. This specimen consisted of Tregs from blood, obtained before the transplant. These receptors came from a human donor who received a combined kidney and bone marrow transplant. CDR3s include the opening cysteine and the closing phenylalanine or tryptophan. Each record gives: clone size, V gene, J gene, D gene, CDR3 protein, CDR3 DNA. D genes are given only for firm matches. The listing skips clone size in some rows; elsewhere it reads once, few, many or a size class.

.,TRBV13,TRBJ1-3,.,CASSLGSISGNTIYF,TGTGCCAGCAGCTTAGGATCCATCTCTGGAAACACCATATATTTT
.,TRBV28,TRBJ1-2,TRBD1,CASRQQGPYGYTF,TGTGCCAGCAGGCAACAGGGGCCCTATGGCTACACCTTC
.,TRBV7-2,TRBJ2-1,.,CASSLALRQAWFF,TGTGCCAGCAGCTTAGCCCTCCGGCAAGCGTGGTTCTTC
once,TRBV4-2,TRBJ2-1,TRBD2,CASSQARLAGPLGQFF,TGTGCCAGCAGCCAAGCGAGACTAGCGGGGCCCTTAGGGCAGTTCTTC
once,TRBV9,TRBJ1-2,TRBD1,CASTTYPRGHGYTF,TGTGCCAGTACCACCTACCCCAGGGGGCATGGCTACACCTTC
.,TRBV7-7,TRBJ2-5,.,CASSLGFQGQETQYF,TGTGCCAGCAGCTTAGGTTTCCAGGGCCAAGAGACCCAGTACTTC
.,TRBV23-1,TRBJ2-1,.,CARGGRSEQFF,TGCGCCAGGGGAGGTCGAAGCGAGCAGTTCTTC
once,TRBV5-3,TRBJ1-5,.,CARSLGDTYNQPQHF,TGTGCCAGAAGCTTGGGAGACACCTACAATCAGCCCCAGCATTTT
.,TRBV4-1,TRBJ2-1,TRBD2,CASSQSSGGGHNEQFF,TGCGCCAGCAGCCAGAGCAGCGGGGGAGGACACAATGAGCAGTTCTTC
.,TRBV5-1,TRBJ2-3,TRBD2,CASSLTSGPRFTQYF,TGCGCCAGCAGCTTGACTAGCGGACCACGGTTCACGCAGTATTTT
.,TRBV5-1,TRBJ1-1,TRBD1,CATGQGLNTEAFF,TGCGCCACCGGACAGGGATTGAACACTGAAGCTTTCTTT
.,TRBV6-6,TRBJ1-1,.,CASAGGTWTEAFF,TGTGCCAGCGCCGGGGGTACATGGACTGAAGCTTTCTTT
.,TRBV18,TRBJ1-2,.,CASVDSGYGYTF,TGTGCCAGCGTTGACAGTGGGTATGGCTACACCTTC
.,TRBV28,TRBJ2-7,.,CASSPGLRYEQYF,TGTGCCAGCAGCCCGGGACTTAGATACGAGCAGTACTTC
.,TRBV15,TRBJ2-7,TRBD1,CATSRDDRGPREQYF,TGTGCCACCAGCAGAGATGACAGGGGGCCTCGGGAGCAGTACTTC
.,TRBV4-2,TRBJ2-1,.,CASSQDLLALSSYNEQFF,TGTGCCAGCAGCCAAGACCTACTAGCCCTAAGCTCCTACAATGAGCAGTTCTTC
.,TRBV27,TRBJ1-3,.,CASTNPSGNTIYF,TGTGCCAGCACTAATCCGTCCGGAAACACCATATATTTT